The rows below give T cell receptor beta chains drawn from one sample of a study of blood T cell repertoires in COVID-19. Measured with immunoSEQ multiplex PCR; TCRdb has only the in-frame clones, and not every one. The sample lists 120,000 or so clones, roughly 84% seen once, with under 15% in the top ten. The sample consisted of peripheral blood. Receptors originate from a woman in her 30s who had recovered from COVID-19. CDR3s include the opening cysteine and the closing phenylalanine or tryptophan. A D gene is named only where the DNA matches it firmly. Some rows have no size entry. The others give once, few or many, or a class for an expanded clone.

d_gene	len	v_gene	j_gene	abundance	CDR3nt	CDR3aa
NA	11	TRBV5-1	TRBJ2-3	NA	TGCGCCAGCAACGAGGGCGATACGCAGTATTTT	CASNEGDTQYF
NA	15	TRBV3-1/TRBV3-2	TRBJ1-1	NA	TGTGCCAGCAGCCCGGAGGGCCAATGGGACACTGAAGCTTTCTTT	CASSPEGQWDTEAFF
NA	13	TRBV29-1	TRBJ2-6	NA	TGCAGCGTTGACTTCTCTGGGGCCAACGTCCTGACTTTC	CSVDFSGANVLTF
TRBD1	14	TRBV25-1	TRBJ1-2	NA	TGTGCCAGCAGCGCAGGGGGATGGGGGTATGGCTACACCTTC	CASSAGGWGYGYTF
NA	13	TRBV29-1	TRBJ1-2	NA	TGCAGCGTTGGCGGGGGGATTAACTATGGCTACACCTTC	CSVGGGINYGYTF
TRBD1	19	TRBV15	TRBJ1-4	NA	TGTGCCACCAGCAGATCGGCCGGGACAGGGGGCGGTCAGGCTGAAAAACTGTTTTTT	CATSRSAGTGGGQAEKLFF
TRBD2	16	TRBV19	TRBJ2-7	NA	TGTGCCAGTAGTATATGGGACATAGCGGGAGGAGGCGAGCAGTACTTC	CASSIWDIAGGGEQYF
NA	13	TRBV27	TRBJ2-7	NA	TGTGCCAGCAGTCAAAGTACAGGGAACGAGCAGTACTTC	CASSQSTGNEQYF
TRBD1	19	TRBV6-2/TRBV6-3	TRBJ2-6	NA	TGTGCCAGCAGTTACCTGAAGAGGGGACAGTACTCTGGGGCCAACGTCCTGACTTTC	CASSYLKRGQYSGANVLTF
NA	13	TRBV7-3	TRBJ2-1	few	TGTGCCAGCAGCATGGACTACTACAATGAGCAGTTCTTC	CASSMDYYNEQFF
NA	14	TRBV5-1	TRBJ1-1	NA	TGCGCCAGCGGGGTCCGCTCCCCGGGGACTGAAGCTTTCTTT	CASGVRSPGTEAFF